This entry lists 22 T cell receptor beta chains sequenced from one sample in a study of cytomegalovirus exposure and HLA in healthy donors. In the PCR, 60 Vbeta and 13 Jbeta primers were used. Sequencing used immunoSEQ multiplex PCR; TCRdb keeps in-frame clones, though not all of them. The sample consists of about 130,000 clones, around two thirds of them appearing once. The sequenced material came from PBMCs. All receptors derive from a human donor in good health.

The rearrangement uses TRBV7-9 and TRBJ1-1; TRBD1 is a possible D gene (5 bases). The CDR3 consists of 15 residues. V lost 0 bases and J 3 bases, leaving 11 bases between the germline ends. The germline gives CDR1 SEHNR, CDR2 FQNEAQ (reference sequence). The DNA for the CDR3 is TGTGCCAGCAGCTTAGCCACAGGTATGGACACTGAAGCTTTCTTT. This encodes CASSLATGMDTEAFF. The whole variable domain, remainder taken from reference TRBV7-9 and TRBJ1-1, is DTGVSQNPRHKITKRGQNVTFRCDPISEHNRLYWYRQTLGQGPEFLTYFQNEAQLEKSRLLSDRFSAERPKGSFSTLEIQRTEQGDSAMYLCASSLATGMDTEAFFGQGTRLTVV.

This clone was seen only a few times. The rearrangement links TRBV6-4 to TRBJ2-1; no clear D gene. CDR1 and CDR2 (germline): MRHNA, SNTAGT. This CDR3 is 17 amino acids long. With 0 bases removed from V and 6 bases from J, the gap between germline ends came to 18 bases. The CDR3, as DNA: TGTGCCAGCAGTGACTCGTTTGGCGTTCTAGTCGGCAATGAGCAGTTCTTC. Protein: CASSDSFGVLVGNEQFF.

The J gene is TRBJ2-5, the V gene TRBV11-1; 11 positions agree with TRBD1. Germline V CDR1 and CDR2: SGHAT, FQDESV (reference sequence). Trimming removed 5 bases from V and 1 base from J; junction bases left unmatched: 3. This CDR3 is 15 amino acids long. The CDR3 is CASSTDRGPQETQYF. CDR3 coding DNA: TGTGCCAGCAGCACGGACAGGGGGCCCCAAGAGACCCAGTACTTC.

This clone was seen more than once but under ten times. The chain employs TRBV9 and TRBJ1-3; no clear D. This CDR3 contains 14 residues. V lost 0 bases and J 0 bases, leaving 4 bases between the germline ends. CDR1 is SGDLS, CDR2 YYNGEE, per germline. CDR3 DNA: TGTGCCAGCAGCGTAGGGAGCTCTGGAAACACCATATATTTT. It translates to CASSVGSSGNTIYF. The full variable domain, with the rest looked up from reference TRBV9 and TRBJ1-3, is DSGVTQTPKHLITATGQRVTLRCSPRSGDLSVYWYQQSLDQGLQFLIQYYNGEERAKGNILERFSAQQFPDLHSELNLSSLELGDSALYFCASSVGSSGNTIYFGEGSWLTVV.

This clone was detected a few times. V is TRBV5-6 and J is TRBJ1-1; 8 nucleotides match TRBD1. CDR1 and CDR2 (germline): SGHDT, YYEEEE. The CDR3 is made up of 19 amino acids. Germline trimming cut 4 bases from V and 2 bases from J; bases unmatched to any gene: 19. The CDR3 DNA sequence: TGTGCCAGCAGCCCCACGAGGACAGGGCGAATCGGCAAAAACACTGAAGCTTTCTTT. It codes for CASSPTRTGRIGKNTEAFF.

The CDR3 protein is CASSSGIDDYGYTF. CDR3 sequence (DNA): TGTGCCTCCAGTTCAGGGATCGATGACTATGGCTACACCTTC. The chain carries TRBV10-3 and TRBJ1-2; TRBD1 might be the D (5 bases). Germline V gene sequence: CDR1 ENHRY, CDR2 SYGVKD. The CDR3 sequence is 14 residues long. V lost 11 bases and J lost 3, with 19 bases in between.

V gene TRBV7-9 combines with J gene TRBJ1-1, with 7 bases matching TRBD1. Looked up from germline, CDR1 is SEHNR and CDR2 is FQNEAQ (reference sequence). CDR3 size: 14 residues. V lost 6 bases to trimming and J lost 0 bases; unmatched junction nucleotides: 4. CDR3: CASRGQPLNTEAFF. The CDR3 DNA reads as TGTGCCAGCAGGGGACAGCCGCTGAACACTGAAGCTTTCTTT.

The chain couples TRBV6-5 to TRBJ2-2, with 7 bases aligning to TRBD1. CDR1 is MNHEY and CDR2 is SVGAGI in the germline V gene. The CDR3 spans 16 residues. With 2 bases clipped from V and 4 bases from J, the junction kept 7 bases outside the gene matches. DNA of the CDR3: TGTGCCAGCAGTTACCGGAACAGGGGTCGCACCGGGGAGCTGTTTTTT. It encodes CASSYRNRGRTGELFF.

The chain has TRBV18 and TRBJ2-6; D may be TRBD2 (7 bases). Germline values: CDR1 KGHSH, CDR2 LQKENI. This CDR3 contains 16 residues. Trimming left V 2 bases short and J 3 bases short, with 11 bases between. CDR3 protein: CASSPDGGLGANVLTF. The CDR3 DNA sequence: TGTGCCAGCTCACCAGACGGGGGGCTTGGGGCCAACGTCCTGACTTTC.

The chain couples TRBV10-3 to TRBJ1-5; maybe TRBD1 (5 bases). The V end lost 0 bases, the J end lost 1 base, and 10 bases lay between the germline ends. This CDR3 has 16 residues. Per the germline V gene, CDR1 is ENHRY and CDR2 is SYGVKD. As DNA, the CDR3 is TGTGCCATCAGTGAGTCGGGAGGGGCCAGCAATCAGCCCCAGCATTTT. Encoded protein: CAISESGGASNQPQHF.

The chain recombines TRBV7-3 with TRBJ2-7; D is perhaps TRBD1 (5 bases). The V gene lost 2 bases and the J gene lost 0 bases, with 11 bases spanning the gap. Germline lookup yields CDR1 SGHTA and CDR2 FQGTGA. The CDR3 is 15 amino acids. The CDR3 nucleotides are TGTGCCAGCAGCTTACAAAGGGGTGCCTCCTACGAGCAGTACTTC. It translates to CASSLQRGASYEQYF.

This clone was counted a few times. Written as DNA, the CDR3 is TGTGCCAGTAGCCCCGGACAGGGGTGGGGCACCGGGGAGCTGTTTTTT. It specifies CASSPGQGWGTGELFF. This chain joins TRBV19 and TRBJ2-2; 9 nucleotides align to TRBD1. J gave up 4 bases and V 6 bases, and 9 bases lay outside the gene matches. This CDR3 comprises 16 residues. Germline values: CDR1 LNHDA, CDR2 SQIVND (reference sequence).

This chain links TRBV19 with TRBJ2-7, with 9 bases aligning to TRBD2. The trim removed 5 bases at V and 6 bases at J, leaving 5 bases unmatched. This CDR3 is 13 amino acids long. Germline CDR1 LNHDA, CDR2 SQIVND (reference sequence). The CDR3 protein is CASSPGLAGEQYF. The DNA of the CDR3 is TGTGCCAGTAGTCCGGGACTAGCTGGCGAGCAGTACTTC.

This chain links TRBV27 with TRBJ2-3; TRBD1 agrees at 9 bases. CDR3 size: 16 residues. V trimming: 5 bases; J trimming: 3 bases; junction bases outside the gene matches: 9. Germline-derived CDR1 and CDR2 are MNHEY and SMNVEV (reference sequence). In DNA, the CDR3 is TGTGCCAGCAGTCGCACAGGGGGCGGTTTGACAGATACGCAGTATTTT. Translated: CASSRTGGGLTDTQYF.

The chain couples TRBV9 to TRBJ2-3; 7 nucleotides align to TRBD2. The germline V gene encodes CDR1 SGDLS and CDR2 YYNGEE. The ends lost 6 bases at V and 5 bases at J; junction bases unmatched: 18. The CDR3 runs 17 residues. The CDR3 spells CASNSMKQVGGIDTQYF. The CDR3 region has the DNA TGTGCCAGCAACTCGATGAAACAGGTCGGGGGGATAGATACGCAGTATTTT.

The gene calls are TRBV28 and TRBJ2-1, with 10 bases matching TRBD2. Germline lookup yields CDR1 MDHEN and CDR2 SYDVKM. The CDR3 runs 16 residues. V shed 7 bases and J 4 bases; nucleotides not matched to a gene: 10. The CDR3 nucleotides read TGTGCCAGCACCATGTTGTCTAGCGGGGGATACAATGAGCAGTTCTTC. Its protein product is CASTMLSSGGYNEQFF.

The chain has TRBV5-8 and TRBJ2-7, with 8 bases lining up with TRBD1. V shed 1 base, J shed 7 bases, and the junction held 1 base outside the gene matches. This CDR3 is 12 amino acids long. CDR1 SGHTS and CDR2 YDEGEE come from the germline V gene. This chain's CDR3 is CASSLRTGEQYF. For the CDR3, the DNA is TGTGCCAGCAGCTTGAGGACAGGGGAGCAGTACTTC.

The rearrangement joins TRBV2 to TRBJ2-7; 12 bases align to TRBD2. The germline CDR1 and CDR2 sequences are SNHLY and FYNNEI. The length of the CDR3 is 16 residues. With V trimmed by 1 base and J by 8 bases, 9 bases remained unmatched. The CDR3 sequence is CASSEVRLAGAGKQYF. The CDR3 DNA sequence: TGTGCCAGCAGTGAAGTCCGACTAGCGGGAGCTGGTAAGCAGTACTTC.

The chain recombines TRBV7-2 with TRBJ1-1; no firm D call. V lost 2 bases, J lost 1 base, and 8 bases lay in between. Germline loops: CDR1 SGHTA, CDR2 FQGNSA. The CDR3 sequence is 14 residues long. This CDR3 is CASSLSPGNTEAFF. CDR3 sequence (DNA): TGTGCCAGCAGCTTAAGTCCGGGGAACACTGAAGCTTTCTTT. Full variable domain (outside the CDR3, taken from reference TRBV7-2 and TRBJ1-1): GAGVSQSPSNKVTEKGKDVELRCDPISGHTALYWYRQSLGQGLEFLIYFQGNSAPDKSGLPSDRFSAERTGGSVSTLTIQRTQQEDSAVYLCASSLSPGNTEAFFGQGTRLTVV.

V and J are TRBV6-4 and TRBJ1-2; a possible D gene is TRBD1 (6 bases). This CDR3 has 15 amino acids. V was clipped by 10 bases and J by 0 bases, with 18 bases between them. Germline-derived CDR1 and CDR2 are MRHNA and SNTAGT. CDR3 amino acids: CAIFRGGLTNYGYTF. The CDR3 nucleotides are TGTGCCATCTTCCGCGGGGGGCTAACTAACTATGGCTACACCTTC.

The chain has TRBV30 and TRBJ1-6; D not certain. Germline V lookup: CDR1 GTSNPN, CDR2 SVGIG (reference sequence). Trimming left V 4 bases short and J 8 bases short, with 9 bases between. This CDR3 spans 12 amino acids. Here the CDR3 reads CAWMEGDSPLHF. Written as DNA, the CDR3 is TGTGCCTGGATGGAGGGAGATTCACCCCTCCACTTT. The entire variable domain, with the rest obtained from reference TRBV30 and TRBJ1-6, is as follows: SQTIHQWPATLVQPVGSPLSLECTVEGTSNPNLYWYRQAAGRGLQLLFYSVGIGQISSEVPQNLSASRPQDRQFILSSKKLLLSDSGFYLCAWMEGDSPLHFGNGTRLTVT.

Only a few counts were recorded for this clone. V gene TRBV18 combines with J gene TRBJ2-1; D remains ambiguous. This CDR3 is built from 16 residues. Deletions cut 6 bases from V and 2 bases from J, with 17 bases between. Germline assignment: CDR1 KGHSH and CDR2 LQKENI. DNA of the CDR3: TGTGCCAGCTCCAAAAGCCCCGATCTAACCTACAATGAGCAGTTCTTC. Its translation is CASSKSPDLTYNEQFF.